These 27 T cell receptor beta chains were sequenced from one sample in a study of shared clonotypes between healthy human individuals (dated by TCRdb to between 2020 and 2021). Libraries came from the immunoSEQ multiplex PCR assay. This is the immuneACCESS table as TCRdb keeps it, with only in-frame sequences that have V and J called. A part of the clones is gone; compared with another copy, unresolved V genes explain less than half, and the rest is unexplained. For this sample the table gives over a million clones, of which approximately 97% were detected only once. The ten largest make up roughly 1.1% of the sample. The sample was naive CD4+ T cells sorted from blood. In light of the paper, this sample's cell subset or site label describes: CD45RA+ positively selected. These TCRs come from a young man in good health.

Turning to this clone: Different DNA sequences within this sample yield the same CDR3. In DNA, the CDR3 is TGTGCCAGCAGCGTGGGGACCCAGAACACTGAAGCTTTCTTT. It encodes CASSVGTQNTEAFF. The V and J genes are TRBV9 and TRBJ1-1, with D possibly being TRBD1 (5 bases). Germline CDR1 reads SGDLS; CDR2 reads YYNGEE. Trimming cost V 2 bases and J 1 base, with 9 bases left between them. The CDR3 spans 14 residues.

The chain carries TRBV29-1 and TRBJ2-4; D not resolved. This CDR3 is built from 12 residues. Germline V gives CDR1 SQVTM, CDR2 ANQGSEA. V shed 7 bases and J shed 0 bases, with 7 bases lying between them. Here the CDR3 reads CSAELAKNIQYF. Written as DNA, the CDR3 is TGCAGCGCAGAGCTAGCCAAAAACATTCAGTACTTC.

The J gene is TRBJ2-5, the V gene TRBV5-1, with D uncertain. The CDR3 extends over 18 amino acids. CDR1 and CDR2 from the germline V gene are SGHRS and YFSETQ. V dropped 2 bases and J dropped 8 bases, with 28 bases sitting between them. The CDR3 protein is CASSFTGRPRQFSETQYF. CDR3 bases: TGCGCCAGCAGCTTTACCGGTCGTCCGCGCCAATTTTCCGAAACCCAGTACTTC.

This rearrangement joins TRBV13 to TRBJ2-7; perhaps TRBD2 as D (6 bases). V lost 8 bases and J lost 0, with 11 bases in between. The CDR3 loop spans 13 amino acids. The germline CDR1 and CDR2 sequences are PRHDT and FYEKMQ (reference sequence). This chain's CDR3 is CASGTLTSYEQYF. CDR3 sequence (DNA): TGTGCCAGCGGGACTTTGACCTCCTACGAGCAGTACTTC.

The gene calls are TRBV7-2 and TRBJ2-1; D gene uncertain. The ends were cut back, 2 bases at V and 5 bases at J, with 7 bases in the middle. The CDR3 contains 13 residues. CDR1 SGHTA and CDR2 FQGNSA come from the germline V gene. The CDR3 bases are TGTGCCAGCAGCTTACGACACCACAATGAGCAGTTCTTC. Its translation: CASSLRHHNEQFF.

DNA of the CDR3: TGTGCCAGTAGTGATACAGCGGGTGGCAAAAACATTCAGTACTTC. Protein product: CASSDTAGGKNIQYF. The chain couples TRBV19 to TRBJ2-4; D is possibly TRBD2 (6 bases). Per the germline V gene, CDR1 is LNHDA and CDR2 is SQIVND (reference sequence). The CDR3 contains 15 residues. The V end was cut by 5 bases, the J end by 3 bases, with 14 bases between.

The chain uses TRBV18 and TRBJ2-7; 9 nucleotides line up with TRBD2. V shed 0 bases, J shed 6 bases, and the junction held 3 bases outside the gene matches. This CDR3 is 14 amino acids long. Germline V gene data show CDR1 as KGHSH and CDR2 as LQKENI. The CDR3 is CASSPPSGSIEQYF. For the CDR3, the DNA is TGTGCCAGCTCACCACCTAGCGGGAGTATCGAGCAGTACTTC. The entire variable domain, with the rest obtained from reference TRBV18 and TRBJ2-7, is as follows: NAGVMQNPRHLVRRRGQEARLRCSPMKGHSHVYWYRQLPEEGLKFMVYLQKENIIDESGMPKERFSAEFPKEGPSILRIQQVVRGDSAAYFCASSPPSGSIEQYFGPGTRLTVT.

This chain uses TRBV5-4 with TRBJ1-1, with D possibly TRBD1 on 5 matching bases. This CDR3 has 15 amino acids. Germline V gene sequence: CDR1 SGHNT, CDR2 YYREEE (reference sequence). Trimming took off 6 bases at V and 0 bases at J, with 15 bases between the two ends. CDR3 coding DNA: TGTGCCAGCACCACCGGTCCAGGGTTGAACACTGAAGCTTTCTTT. It specifies CASTTGPGLNTEAFF. The variable domain in full, completed from reference TRBV5-4 and TRBJ1-1, reads ETGVTQSPTHLIKTRGQQVTLRCSSQSGHNTVSWYQQALGQGPQFIFQYYREEENGRGNFPPRFSGLQFPNYSSELNVNALELDDSALYLCASTTGPGLNTEAFFGQGTRLTVV.

The V call is TRBV7-2, the J call TRBJ2-5; TRBD1 is a possible D gene (5 bases). CDR1 SGHTA and CDR2 FQGNSA come from the germline V gene. This CDR3 is built from 14 residues. Trimming removed 1 base at V and 5 bases at J, with 11 bases between. CDR3 loop: CASSLGTPVETQYF. CDR3 nucleotides: TGTGCCAGCAGCTTAGGGACACCCGTGGAGACCCAGTACTTC. The entire variable domain, with the rest obtained from reference TRBV7-2 and TRBJ2-5, is as follows: GAGVSQSPSNKVTEKGKDVELRCDPISGHTALYWYRQSLGQGLEFLIYFQGNSAPDKSGLPSDRFSAERTGGSVSTLTIQRTQQEDSAVYLCASSLGTPVETQYFGPGTRLLVL.

V and J are TRBV5-4 and TRBJ2-1; D ambiguous. The CDR3 runs 15 residues. Trimming took 1 base from V and 0 from J, leaving 8 bases between them. From germline, CDR1 is SGHNT and CDR2 YYREEE (reference sequence). The DNA for the CDR3 is TGTGCCAGCAGCTTGAATGGAGTCTCCTACAATGAGCAGTTCTTC. Its translation: CASSLNGVSYNEQFF. Together with reference TRBV5-4 and TRBJ2-1, the CDR3 gives the full variable domain: ETGVTQSPTHLIKTRGQQVTLRCSSQSGHNTVSWYQQALGQGPQFIFQYYREEENGRGNFPPRFSGLQFPNYSSELNVNALELDDSALYLCASSLNGVSYNEQFFGPGTRLTVL.

The V call is TRBV6-1, the J call TRBJ2-1; D is perhaps TRBD2 (6 bases). This CDR3 spans 16 amino acids. Per germline, CDR1 MNHNS and CDR2 SASEGT. Trimming stripped 2 bases from V and 6 bases from J, with 17 bases between. This CDR3 reads CASSERRGGRFNEQFF. For the CDR3, the DNA is TGTGCCAGCAGTGAAAGGCGGGGAGGCAGGTTCAATGAGCAGTTCTTC.

This clone was observed a single time. V gene TRBV27 combines with J gene TRBJ1-4, with D tentatively TRBD1 (5 bases). The germline CDR1 and CDR2 sequences are MNHEY and SMNVEV (reference sequence). This CDR3 spans 13 amino acids. V gave up 10 bases and J gave up 7 bases, with 16 bases separating them. In nucleotides, the CDR3 is TGTGCCACCGGGGGGGTTAGGGGTGAAAAACTGTTTTTT. The encoded protein is CATGGVRGEKLFF.

J is TRBJ1-1 and V is TRBV19; D not certain. V shed 7 bases and J shed 1 base, with 10 bases lying between them. CDR1 LNHDA and CDR2 SQIVND come from the germline V gene (reference sequence). The CDR3 is 13 amino acids. The CDR3 coding sequence is TGTGCCAGTACATTAAAACGGAACACTGAAGCTTTCTTT. Translation: CASTLKRNTEAFF.

The V gene is TRBV7-2, the J gene TRBJ1-2; no clear D. The CDR3 sequence is 14 residues long. Germline loops: CDR1 SGHTA, CDR2 FQGNSA. V lost 0 bases, J lost 6 bases, and 11 bases lay in between. The CDR3: CASSLAQGPNGYTF. CDR3 nucleotide sequence: TGTGCCAGCAGCTTAGCGCAAGGACCCAATGGCTACACCTTC.

The chain couples TRBV10-1 to TRBJ2-5, with D perhaps TRBD1 or TRBD2 (5 bases each). CDR3 size: 15 residues. Trimming stripped 4 bases from V and 5 bases from J, with 17 bases between. The germline gives CDR1 WNHNN, CDR2 SYGVQD (reference sequence). The CDR3 is CASSGTGTSGETQYF. The DNA for the CDR3 is TGCGCCAGCAGTGGAACCGGGACCAGTGGGGAGACCCAGTACTTC.

V and J are TRBV7-9 and TRBJ2-5; the D gene is possibly TRBD1 (5 bases). Germline loops: CDR1 SEHNR, CDR2 FQNEAQ (reference sequence). V gave up 8 bases and J gave up 0 bases, with 13 bases separating them. The CDR3 spans 14 residues. The CDR3 protein is CASLPGQYQETQYF. CDR3 in DNA: TGTGCCAGCCTCCCAGGGCAATACCAAGAGACCCAGTACTTC.

The CDR3 DNA is TGTGCCAGCAGTATTCCTACGGGGGGCGCCTACAATGAGCAGTTCTTC. Its protein is CASSIPTGGAYNEQFF. This rearrangement joins TRBV7-9 to TRBJ2-1, with D possibly being TRBD2 (7 bases). The CDR3 loop spans 16 amino acids. Looked up from germline, CDR1 is SEHNR and CDR2 is FQNEAQ (reference sequence). V lost 6 bases and J 2 bases, leaving 17 bases between the germline ends.

This chain connects TRBV28 to TRBJ2-4, with D possibly being TRBD1 or TRBD2 (5 bases each). This CDR3 has 14 residues. Germline V gene sequence: CDR1 MDHEN, CDR2 SYDVKM. The V and J ends lost 7 bases and 7 bases respectively, with 17 bases between them. This CDR3 reads CASNPDRRRNIQYF. The CDR3 DNA reads as TGTGCCAGCAATCCTGACAGAAGGAGGAACATTCAGTACTTC.

This chain uses TRBV7-7 with TRBJ2-2, with D hard to call. From germline, CDR1 is SSHAT and CDR2 FNYEAQ (reference sequence). The CDR3 spans 13 residues. With 3 bases removed from V and 5 bases from J, the gap between germline ends came to 7 bases. The CDR3 nucleotides read TGTGCCAGCAGCTTTGGGGTTACCGGGGAGCTGTTTTTT. Protein: CASSFGVTGELFF.

The V and J genes are TRBV28 and TRBJ1-2, with a tentative D call TRBD1 (6 bases). The CDR3 sequence is 14 residues long. Germline V gene sequence: CDR1 MDHEN, CDR2 SYDVKM. Trimming took off 8 bases at V and 3 bases at J, with 16 bases between the two ends. This chain's CDR3 is CASFGGREDYGYTF. CDR3 coding DNA: TGTGCCAGCTTTGGGGGCAGGGAGGACTATGGCTACACCTTC.

The chain links TRBV15 to TRBJ1-5; D is undetermined. Germline assignment: CDR1 LNHNV and CDR2 YYDKDF (reference sequence). V was trimmed by 5 bases and J by 11 bases, leaving 19 bases between them. The CDR3 covers 14 residues. The CDR3 sequence: CATSSTGRGSAQHF. The CDR3 DNA reads as TGTGCCACCAGCTCGACCGGGAGAGGCTCTGCCCAGCATTTT.

V is TRBV7-9 and J is TRBJ2-5; D remains ambiguous. CDR1 and CDR2 from the germline V gene are SEHNR and FQNEAQ (reference sequence). V dropped 1 base and J dropped 5 bases, with 14 bases sitting between them. The CDR3 spans 15 residues. CDR3 DNA sequence: TGTGCCAGCAGCTTAGTGGCAGGCCTGTCGGAGACCCAGTACTTC. It yields the protein CASSLVAGLSETQYF.

The chain joins TRBV19 to TRBJ2-5, with a weak D call TRBD1 (5 bases). The V gene's germline CDR1 is LNHDA and CDR2 SQIVND (reference sequence). V was cut by 5 bases and J by 2 bases, with 12 bases left in between. CDR3 length equals 14 residues. The CDR3 DNA follows: TGTGCCAGTAGTCATGGACACAAACAAGAGACCCAGTACTTC. Translating gives CASSHGHKQETQYF.

As regards this clone: Distinct nucleotide sequences in the sample also encode this CDR3. The V call is TRBV9, the J call TRBJ2-1, with D possibly TRBD1 on 5 matching bases. The CDR3 spans 15 residues. Trimming left V 0 bases short and J 1 base short, with 8 bases between. Germline CDR1 SGDLS, CDR2 YYNGEE. CDR3 DNA sequence: TGTGCCAGCAGCGTAGGAGCAGGGTCCTACAATGAGCAGTTCTTC. Its translation is CASSVGAGSYNEQFF.

V is TRBV29-1 and J is TRBJ2-3; 8 bases are shared with TRBD1. CDR1 is SQVTM and CDR2 is ANQGSEA in the germline V gene. The V segment lost 7 bases and the J segment 2 bases; nucleotides outside the gene matches: 11. The CDR3 length is 15 residues. CDR3 sequence: CSATDRGSSTDTQYF. CDR3 DNA: TGCAGCGCCACAGACAGGGGTTCTTCCACAGATACGCAGTATTTT.

This clone came up once. The junction departs from germline at one end; a sequencing error may be responsible. The chain combines TRBV7-7 with TRBJ2-3, with D possibly called TRBD1 or TRBD2 (5 bases each). The CDR3 extends over 15 amino acids. Germline loops: CDR1 SSHAT, CDR2 FNYEAQ (reference sequence). The CDR3 region is CASSRRDGFTDTQYF. For the CDR3, the DNA is TGTGCTAGCAGCCGCCGGGACGGCTTCACAGATACGCAGTATTTT.

The chain uses TRBV6-1 and TRBJ1-5; D gene unclear. Trimming cost V 6 bases and J 3 bases, with 15 bases left between them. Germline values: CDR1 MNHNS, CDR2 SASEGT. The CDR3 loop spans 15 amino acids. The CDR3 DNA reads TGTGCCAGCAGCGTAGCCGTGGGAATCAATCAGCCCCAGCATTTT. Translation gives CASSVAVGINQPQHF.